The 26 T cell receptor beta chains below all came from one sample that was sequenced in a study of cytomegalovirus exposure and HLA in healthy donors. The study ran its PCR with 60 Vbeta and 13 Jbeta primers. The protocol was immunoSEQ multiplex PCR, while the TCRdb copy is restricted to in-frame clones and leaves out a portion. The table has some 120,000 clones, over 65% seen once. Source material: PBMCs. All receptors derive from a middle-aged man in good health and CMV-seropositive.

V gene TRBV7-6 combines with J gene TRBJ1-5; D possibly corresponds to TRBD1 (5 bases). Trimming cost V 3 bases and J 5 bases, with 11 bases left between them. CDR3 length equals 14 residues. Germline V CDR1 and CDR2: SGHVS, FNYEAQ. CDR3 in amino acids: CASSFALGDQPQHF. CDR3 coding DNA: TGTGCCAGCAGCTTTGCTCTAGGGGATCAGCCCCAGCATTTT.

This clone was seen only once. V and J are TRBV5-6 and TRBJ2-3; 8 bases are shared with TRBD2. This CDR3 is 16 amino acids long. After removal of 2 bases from V and 2 bases from J, the junction contained 7 bases not matched to a gene. Germline V gene sequence: CDR1 SGHDT, CDR2 YYEEEE. The CDR3 here is CASSFSTSATTDTQYF. DNA for the CDR3: TGTGCCAGCAGCTTTTCGACTAGCGCGACCACAGATACGCAGTATTTT.

V usage is TRBV9 and J usage is TRBJ2-1; D unclear. Germline V gene lookup returns CDR1 SGDLS and CDR2 YYNGEE. Trimming pared 1 base from V and 1 base from J, leaving 9 bases between. The CDR3 loop spans 15 amino acids. CDR3 residues: CASSVLGDSYNEQFF. The CDR3 DNA reads TGTGCCAGCAGCGTACTAGGCGATTCCTACAATGAGCAGTTCTTC.

This clone appeared once. The chain couples TRBV7-8 to TRBJ2-1; TRBD1 matches at 8 bases. V lost 4 bases, J lost 6 bases, and 8 bases stayed unmatched. Per germline, CDR1 SGHVS and CDR2 FQNEAQ. This CDR3 is built from 15 residues. In DNA form, the CDR3 reads TGTGCCAGCAGCTCCAGGGGGCTCCGAAGCAATGAGCAGTTCTTC. It specifies CASSSRGLRSNEQFF.

V and J are TRBV11-2 and TRBJ2-7, with 7 bases matching TRBD1. Germline trimming cut 5 bases from V and 0 bases from J; bases unmatched to any gene: 7. Per the germline V gene, CDR1 is SGHAT and CDR2 is FQNNGV. The CDR3 consists of 15 residues. DNA for the CDR3: TGTGCCAGCAGCCCACAGGACAGGTCCTCCTACGAGCAGTACTTC. Translating gives CASSPQDRSSYEQYF.

The chain combines TRBV27 with TRBJ2-3, with TRBD2 matching 9 bases. The CDR3 contains 18 residues. CDR1 MNHEY and CDR2 SMNVEV come from the germline V gene (reference sequence). V was clipped by 6 bases and J by 0 bases; unmatched bases: 13. The CDR3 sequence is CASSSLRLSGRSTDTQYF. DNA of the CDR3: TGTGCCAGCAGCTCCCTCCGCCTTAGCGGGAGAAGCACAGATACGCAGTATTTT.

The V and J genes are TRBV11-1 and TRBJ2-5; 8 bases are a match to TRBD1. J lost 4 bases, V lost 5 bases, and 6 bases had no gene match. Looked up from germline, CDR1 is SGHAT and CDR2 is FQDESV (reference sequence). CDR3 length equals 14 residues. In DNA, the CDR3 is TGTGCCAGCAGCAGTACGACAGGGGTAGAGACCCAGTACTTC. It encodes CASSSTTGVETQYF.

The chain carries TRBV5-1 and TRBJ2-1; 8 bases are shared with TRBD2. CDR1 is SGHRS and CDR2 is YFSETQ in the germline V gene. This CDR3 is built from 15 residues. Germline trimming cut 4 bases from V and 5 bases from J; bases unmatched to any gene: 8. The CDR3 bases are TGCGCCAGCAGCCAGGAGGGAGCGGGAGACAATGAGCAGTTCTTC. Translated: CASSQEGAGDNEQFF.

This clone showed up just a few times. The chain joins TRBV19 to TRBJ1-2; 7 nucleotides align to TRBD1. Looked up from germline, CDR1 is LNHDA and CDR2 is SQIVND (reference sequence). V dropped 1 base and J dropped 4; count of bases not matched to a gene: 3. This CDR3 has 14 amino acids. In DNA, the CDR3 is TGTGCCAGTAGTATAGGACAGGGTTCCTATGGCTACACCTTC. This translates into CASSIGQGSYGYTF.

The rearrangement links TRBV5-1 to TRBJ1-1, with a possible D match to TRBD1 (6 bases). The CDR3 is 15 amino acids. Germline CDR1 and CDR2: SGHRS and YFSETQ. Between the trimmed V and J ends, which lost 2 bases and 1 base, there was a span of 12 bases. The CDR3 coding sequence is TGCGCCAGCAGCTTTGTAGGACAGACGAACACTGAAGCTTTCTTT. Its translation is CASSFVGQTNTEAFF.

This clone was counted a single time. This sequence joins TRBV28 and TRBJ2-7; perhaps TRBD1 as D (5 bases). CDR3 length equals 15 residues. CDR1 and CDR2 (germline): MDHEN, SYDVKM. The germline V and J ends were trimmed by 1 base and 3 bases, with 13 bases remaining between them. As DNA, the CDR3 is TGTGCCAGCAGTTTATCCGCAGGGCTGGTCTACGAGCAGTACTTC. This sequence encodes CASSLSAGLVYEQYF.

The V call is TRBV7-8, the J call TRBJ2-1; possible D gene TRBD2, 7 bases. V dropped 4 bases and J dropped 12 bases, with 25 bases sitting between them. Germline-derived CDR1 and CDR2 are SGHVS and FQNEAQ. This CDR3 region has 16 residues. CDR3 DNA sequence: TGTGCCAGCAGCTCTAGGGAGGGGACACAGGGTGAGGGGCAGTTCTTC. This encodes CASSSREGTQGEGQFF.

The chain carries TRBV9 and TRBJ2-7; D uncertain. Trimming left V 3 bases short and J 2 bases short, with 9 bases between. CDR3 length: 13 residues. CDR1 and CDR2 (germline): SGDLS, YYNGEE. The CDR3 loop reads CASSANTAYEQYF. DNA of the CDR3: TGTGCCAGCAGCGCGAATACAGCCTACGAGCAGTACTTC.

The CDR3 reads CASSPGLSGERFF. In DNA, the CDR3 is TGTGCCAGCAGCCCCGGACTTAGCGGCGAAAGGTTCTTC. V usage is TRBV7-6 and J usage is TRBJ2-1; possible D gene TRBD2, 6 bases. Trimming took off 5 bases at V and 15 bases at J, with 20 bases between the two ends. This CDR3 comprises 13 residues. CDR1 is SGHVS and CDR2 is FNYEAQ in the germline V gene.

The genes are TRBV18 and TRBJ1-4, with no clear D. Germline V gene data show CDR1 as KGHSH and CDR2 as LQKENI. The V and J ends lost 3 bases and 0 bases respectively, with 11 bases between them. The CDR3 extends over 16 amino acids. CDR3 amino acids: CASSPNSQATNEKLFF. Written as DNA, the CDR3 is TGTGCCAGCTCACCGAACAGCCAAGCAACTAATGAAAAACTGTTTTTT.

The sample holds a few counts of this clone. This rearrangement joins TRBV7-2 to TRBJ2-7, with 7 positions matching TRBD2. J lost 2 bases, V lost 3 bases, and 4 bases had no gene match. This CDR3 comprises 14 residues. Per the germline V gene, CDR1 is SGHTA and CDR2 is FQGNSA. CDR3 in amino acids: CASSFSAGAYEQYF. The CDR3 nucleotides read TGTGCCAGCAGCTTTTCCGCGGGAGCCTACGAGCAGTACTTC.

The sample holds a few counts of this clone. The J gene is TRBJ1-6, the V gene TRBV7-2, with TRBD1 identical over 7 bases. Germline lookup yields CDR1 SGHTA and CDR2 FQGNSA. CDR3 length equals 16 residues. V lost 5 bases to trimming and J lost 6 bases; unmatched junction nucleotides: 10. The CDR3 reads CASSIQPGQLNSPLHF. CDR3 DNA: TGTGCCAGCAGCATCCAGCCGGGACAGCTTAATTCACCCCTCCACTTT.

Concerning this clone: The junction and the germline gene differ at one end; a read error may be behind it. The chain recombines TRBV4-3 with TRBJ1-2; the D gene is possibly TRBD1 (5 bases). CDR1 is LGHNA, CDR2 YSLEER, per germline. CDR3 length equals 15 residues. DNA for the CDR3: TGCGCCAGCAGCCAAGATGGGGGGGAACTTTTTGGCTACCCCTTC. It yields the protein CASSQDGGELFGYPF.

As regards this clone: Within the sample, other DNA sequences also encode this same CDR3. This chain uses TRBV30 with TRBJ1-4, with 7 bases matching TRBD1. This CDR3 comprises 14 residues. The germline CDR1 and CDR2 sequences are GTSNPN and SVGIG (reference sequence). The V segment lost 1 base and the J segment 8 bases; nucleotides outside the gene matches: 7. The CDR3 reads CAWSAGQLNEKLFF. The CDR3 bases are TGTGCCTGGAGTGCGGGACAGCTTAACGAAAAACTGTTTTTT.

This sequence joins TRBV5-1 and TRBJ1-1; the D gene is possibly TRBD1 (6 bases). V was pared by 7 bases and J by 11 bases, with 18 bases between. The CDR3 contains 12 residues. CDR1 is SGHRS and CDR2 is YFSETQ in the germline V gene. The chain's CDR3 is CASRGGQAEAFF. In DNA, the CDR3 is TGCGCCAGCCGGGGGGGGCAGGCGGAGGCTTTCTTT.

This sequence joins TRBV5-4 and TRBJ1-4; maybe TRBD1 (6 bases). V was trimmed by 4 bases and J by 7 bases, leaving 8 bases between them. Germline V gene lookup returns CDR1 SGHNT and CDR2 YYREEE (reference sequence). CDR3 size: 12 residues. The CDR3 nucleotides read TGTGCCAGCAGCACAGGGCTTGAAAAACTGTTTTTT. Its translation: CASSTGLEKLFF.

The V gene is TRBV2, the J gene TRBJ1-3; the match to TRBD1 covers 7 bases. In germline, CDR1 is SNHLY, CDR2 FYNNEI. Unmatched junction bases numbered 13, after V lost 3 bases and J lost 2 bases. This CDR3 spans 18 amino acids. The CDR3 DNA is TGTGCCAGCAGTGACGTCGGGGACAGCACCGGAGCTGGAAACACCATATATTTT. It translates to CASSDVGDSTGAGNTIYF. The full variable domain, with the rest looked up from reference TRBV2 and TRBJ1-3, is EPEVTQTPSHQVTQMGQEVILRCVPISNHLYFYWYRQILGQKVEFLVSFYNNEISEKSEIFDDQFSVERPDGSNFTLKIRSTKLEDSAMYFCASSDVGDSTGAGNTIYFGEGSWLTVV.

This clone was detected only once. The V gene is TRBV20-1, the J gene TRBJ1-2; no firm D call. V lost 6 bases, J lost 7 bases, and 12 bases lay in between. CDR1 is DFQATT and CDR2 is SNEGSKA in the germline V gene (reference sequence). The CDR3 covers 11 residues. CDR3 nucleotides: TGCAGTGCGAAAGACACCCCTGGCTACACCTTC. It encodes CSAKDTPGYTF.

The chain recombines TRBV5-4 with TRBJ2-1; TRBD1 agrees at 7 bases. Trimming removed 2 bases from V and 8 bases from J; junction bases left unmatched: 1. CDR1 is SGHNT and CDR2 is YYREEE in the germline V gene (reference sequence). CDR3 size: 12 residues. The CDR3 region is CASSLQGYEQFF. The CDR3 DNA sequence: TGTGCCAGCAGCTTACAGGGGTATGAGCAGTTCTTC. Using reference TRBV5-4 and TRBJ2-1 for the parts outside the CDR3, the full variable domain is ETGVTQSPTHLIKTRGQQVTLRCSSQSGHNTVSWYQQALGQGPQFIFQYYREEENGRGNFPPRFSGLQFPNYSSELNVNALELDDSALYLCASSLQGYEQFFGPGTRLTVL.

V gene TRBV9 combines with J gene TRBJ2-7, with TRBD1 matching over 9 bases. Germline V gene sequence: CDR1 SGDLS, CDR2 YYNGEE. The CDR3 consists of 16 residues. V trimming: 0 bases; J trimming: 3 bases; junction bases outside the gene matches: 7. The CDR3 here is CASSVGGTGFGYEQYF. The CDR3 region has the DNA TGTGCCAGCAGCGTAGGCGGGACAGGGTTTGGCTACGAGCAGTACTTC.

This chain connects TRBV7-9 to TRBJ2-7; TRBD2 might be the D (7 bases). V lost 4 bases to trimming and J lost 6 bases, with 16 bases between them. In germline, CDR1 is SEHNR, CDR2 FQNEAQ (reference sequence). The length of the CDR3 is 14 residues. Written as DNA, the CDR3 is TGTGCCAGCAGCTCAAAAAAGGGGGGGTTCGAGCAGTACTTC. Amino acid sequence: CASSSKKGGFEQYF.